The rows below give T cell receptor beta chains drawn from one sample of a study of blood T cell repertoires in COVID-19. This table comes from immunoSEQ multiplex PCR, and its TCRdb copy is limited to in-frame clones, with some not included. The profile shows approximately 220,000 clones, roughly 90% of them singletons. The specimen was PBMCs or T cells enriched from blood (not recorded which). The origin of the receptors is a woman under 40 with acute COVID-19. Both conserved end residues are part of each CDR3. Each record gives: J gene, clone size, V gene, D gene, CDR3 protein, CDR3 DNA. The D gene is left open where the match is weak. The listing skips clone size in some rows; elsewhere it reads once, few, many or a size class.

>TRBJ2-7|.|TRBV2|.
CASSELGHEQYF
TGTGCCAGCAGTGAATTGGGCCACGAGCAGTACTTC
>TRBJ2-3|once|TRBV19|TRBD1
CASKSRGSPSTDTQYF
TGTGCCTCTAAGTCCAGGGGGAGCCCTAGCACAGATACGCAGTATTTT
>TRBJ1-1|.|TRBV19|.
CASSPGYTEAFF
TGTGCCAGTAGTCCAGGATACACTGAAGCTTTCTTT
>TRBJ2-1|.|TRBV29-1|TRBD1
CSVRDSSYNEQFF
TGCAGCGTGAGGGACAGCTCCTACAATGAGCAGTTCTTC
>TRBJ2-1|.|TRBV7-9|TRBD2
CASSPGGLGRGQFF
TGTGCCAGCAGCCCGGGGGGGTTAGGCAGAGGGCAGTTCTTC
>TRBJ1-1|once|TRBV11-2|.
CASSYQGGVRGTEAFF
TGTGCCAGCAGCTATCAAGGAGGGGTAAGGGGCACTGAAGCTTTCTTT
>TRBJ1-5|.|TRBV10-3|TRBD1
CATTNDRDGQPQHF
TGTGCCACCACAAATGACAGGGACGGTCAGCCCCAGCATTTT
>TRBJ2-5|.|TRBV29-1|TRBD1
CSVIQGGQETQYF
TGCAGCGTGATACAGGGGGGCCAAGAGACCCAGTACTTC
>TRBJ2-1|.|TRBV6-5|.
CASSYSTRNNEQFF
TGTGCCAGCAGTTACTCGACAAGAAACAATGAGCAGTTCTTC
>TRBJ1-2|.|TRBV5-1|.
CASSAGPGGADGYTF
TGCGCCAGCAGCGCGGGGCCCGGGGGGGCAGATGGCTACACCTTC
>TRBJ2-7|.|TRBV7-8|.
CASRPRFTYEQYF
TGTGCCAGCAGACCCAGGTTCACCTACGAGCAGTACTTC
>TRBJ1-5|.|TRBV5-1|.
CASSLGQNQPQHF
TGCGCCAGCAGCTTGGGACAGAATCAGCCCCAGCATTTT
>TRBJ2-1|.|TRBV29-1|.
CSVEDGRGANEQFF
TGCAGCGTTGAAGACGGCAGGGGGGCCAATGAGCAGTTCTTC
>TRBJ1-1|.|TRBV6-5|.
CASSLSYEPGGEAFF
TGTGCCAGCAGTCTATCATACGAACCCGGCGGTGAAGCTTTCTTT
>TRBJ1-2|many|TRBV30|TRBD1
CAWSRAGGDLGYGYTF
TGTGCCTGGAGTAGGGCAGGGGGCGATCTCGGCTATGGCTACACCTTC
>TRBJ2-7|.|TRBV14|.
CASSPTYSYEQYF
TGTGCCAGCAGCCCCACCTACTCCTACGAGCAGTACTTC
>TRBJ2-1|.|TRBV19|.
CASSIPGYNEQFF
TGTGCCAGTAGTATCCCGGGTTACAATGAGCAGTTCTTC
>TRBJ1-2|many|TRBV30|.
CAWTSVGGYGYTF
TGTGCCTGGACCTCAGTCGGGGGCTATGGCTACACCTTC
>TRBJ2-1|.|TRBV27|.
CASRYGGRSYNEQFF
TGTGCCAGCAGGTACGGGGGACGATCCTACAATGAGCAGTTCTTC
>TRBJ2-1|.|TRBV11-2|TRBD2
CASSATGGYEQFF
TGTGCCAGCAGCGCCACGGGGGGATATGAGCAGTTCTTC
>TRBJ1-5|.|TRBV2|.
CASSASHGSNQPQHF
TGTGCCAGCAGTGCTTCTCACGGTAGCAATCAGCCCCAGCATTTT
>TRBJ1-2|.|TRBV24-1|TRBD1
CATSDLRPGTAIYGYTF
TGTGCCACCAGTGATTTGCGCCCCGGGACAGCAATCTATGGCTACACCTTC
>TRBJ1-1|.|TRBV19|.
CASSTTGQNTEAFF
TGTGCCAGTAGTACAACAGGTCAGAACACTGAAGCTTTCTTT
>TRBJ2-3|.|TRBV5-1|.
CASSLELDTQYF
TGCGCCAGCAGCTTGGAGCTAGATACGCAGTATTTT
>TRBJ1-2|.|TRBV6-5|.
CATTANYGYTF
TGTGCCACCACAGCTAACTATGGCTACACCTTC
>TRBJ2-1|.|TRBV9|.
CASSVAGGSKNNEQFF
TGTGCCAGCAGCGTAGCTGGAGGCAGTAAGAACAATGAGCAGTTCTTC
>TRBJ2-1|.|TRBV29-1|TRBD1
CSVERTGGTYNEQFF
TGCAGCGTTGAGCGGACAGGGGGCACGTACAATGAGCAGTTCTTC
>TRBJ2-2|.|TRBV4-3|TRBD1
CASSPRDRGGNGELFF
TGCGCCAGCAGTCCTCGAGACAGGGGTGGGAACGGGGAGCTGTTTTTT
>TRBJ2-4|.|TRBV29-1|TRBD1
CSVAIWDRGVLAKNIQYF
TGCAGCGTTGCCATCTGGGACAGGGGTGTCCTAGCCAAAAACATTCAGTACTTC
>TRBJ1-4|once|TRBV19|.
CASSIEGGRQGKLFF
TGTGCCAGTAGTATAGAAGGAGGGAGGCAAGGAAAACTGTTTTTT
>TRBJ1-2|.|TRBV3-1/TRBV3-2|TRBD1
CASSQSPHRGAYGYTF
TGTGCCAGCAGCCAAAGCCCTCACAGGGGGGCCTATGGCTACACCTTC
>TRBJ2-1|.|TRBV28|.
CASSFSLDIVAGGSYNEQFF
TGTGCCAGCAGTTTTTCCCTCGACATTGTAGCAGGAGGCTCCTACAATGAGCAGTTCTTC
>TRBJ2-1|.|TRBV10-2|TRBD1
CASRPRDRPYNEQFF
TGCGCCAGCAGGCCCCGGGACAGGCCCTACAATGAGCAGTTCTTC
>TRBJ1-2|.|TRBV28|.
CASSSLAGGSYGYTF
TGTGCCAGCAGTTCGCTCGCCGGGGGTAGCTATGGCTACACCTTC
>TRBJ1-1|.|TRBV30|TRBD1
CAWRGQPNTEAFF
TGTGCCTGGAGGGGACAGCCGAACACTGAAGCTTTCTTT
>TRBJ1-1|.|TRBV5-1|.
CASSLHGQQNTEAFF
TGCGCCAGCAGCTTGCACGGACAGCAGAACACTGAAGCTTTCTTT
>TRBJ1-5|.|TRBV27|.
CASSATRREGQPQHF
TGTGCCAGCAGCGCTACCCGGAGGGAAGGGCAGCCCCAGCATTTT
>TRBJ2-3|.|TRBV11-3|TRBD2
CASSLGGGVTDTQYF
TGTGCCAGCAGCTTAGGTGGGGGGGTCACAGATACGCAGTATTTT
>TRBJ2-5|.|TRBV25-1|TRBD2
CASGPTSGGAQETQYF
TGTGCCAGCGGTCCAACTAGCGGGGGGGCGCAAGAGACCCAGTACTTC
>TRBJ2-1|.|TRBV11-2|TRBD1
CASSLVGTGGNNEQFF
TGTGCCAGCAGCTTAGTGGGGACAGGGGGGAACAATGAGCAGTTCTTC
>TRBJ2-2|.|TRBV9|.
CASGDEALNTGELFF
TGTGCCAGCGGAGACGAGGCACTTAACACCGGGGAGCTGTTTTTT
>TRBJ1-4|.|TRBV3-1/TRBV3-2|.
CASSQAGGQWEKLFF
TGTGCCAGCAGCCAAGCCGGGGGGCAATGGGAAAAACTGTTTTTT
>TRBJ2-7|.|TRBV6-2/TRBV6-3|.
CASGSGRSSYEQYF
TGTGCCAGCGGTTCGGGTCGCAGCTCCTACGAGCAGTACTTC
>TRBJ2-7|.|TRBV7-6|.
CASSLDIDLVSEQYF
TGTGCCAGCAGCTTAGATATAGACTTAGTGAGCGAGCAGTACTTC
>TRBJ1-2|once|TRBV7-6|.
CASSIYRGGANYGYTF
TGTGCCAGCAGCATATACCGGGGGGGAGCTAACTATGGCTACACCTTC
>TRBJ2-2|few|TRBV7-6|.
CASSSFPPGGGSGELFF
TGTGCCAGCAGCTCGTTCCCTCCCGGCGGTGGGAGCGGGGAGCTGTTTTTT
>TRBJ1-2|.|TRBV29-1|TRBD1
CSVDNLGQGDGYTF
TGCAGCGTCGATAACCTCGGACAGGGGGATGGCTACACCTTC
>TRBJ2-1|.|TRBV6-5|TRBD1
CASSPGTGLRNEQFF
TGTGCCAGCAGTCCCGGGACAGGGCTTAGGAATGAGCAGTTCTTC
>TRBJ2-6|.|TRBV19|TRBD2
CASSWGLAGAPGANVLTF
TGTGCCAGTAGCTGGGGACTAGCGGGGGCGCCTGGGGCCAACGTCCTGACTTTC
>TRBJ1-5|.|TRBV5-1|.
CASSTSTENSNQPQHF
TGCGCCAGCAGCACCTCGACAGAGAATAGCAATCAGCCCCAGCATTTT
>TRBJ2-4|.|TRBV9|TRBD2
CASSVSGGHKNIQYF
TGTGCCAGCAGCGTAAGCGGGGGGCACAAAAACATTCAGTACTTC
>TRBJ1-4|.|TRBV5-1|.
CASSRQAGLDEKLFF
TGCGCCAGCAGCAGGCAAGCGGGCTTGGACGAAAAACTGTTTTTT
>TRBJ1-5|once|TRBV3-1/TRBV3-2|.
CASSQWGGNQPQHF
TGTGCCAGCAGCCAGTGGGGGGGGAATCAGCCCCAGCATTTT
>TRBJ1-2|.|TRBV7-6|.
CASSSGGWDGYTF
TGTGCCAGCAGCTCAGGAGGCTGGGATGGCTACACCTTC
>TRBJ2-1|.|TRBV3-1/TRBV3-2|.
CASSAGQTYNEQFF
TGTGCCAGCAGCGCGGGACAGACATACAATGAGCAGTTCTTC